Listed here are 20 T cell receptor beta chains from one sample, sequenced in a study of cytomegalovirus exposure and HLA in healthy donors. 13 Jbeta primers and 60 Vbeta primers were used for the PCR. The method was immunoSEQ multiplex PCR; TCRdb's version includes in-frame clones alone and lacks a portion of them. The table lists over 150,000 clones, approximately 83% of them singletons. The sample taken for sequencing was PBMCs. These receptors were obtained from a boy aged 2-15 years in good health and CMV-seronegative.

The J gene is TRBJ1-1, the V gene TRBV20-1; D remains ambiguous. Trimming took off 6 bases at V and 3 bases at J, with 8 bases between the two ends. CDR3 size: 11 residues. Germline V gene lookup returns CDR1 DFQATT and CDR2 SNEGSKA (reference sequence). CDR3 sequence: CSAREYTEAFF. The CDR3 coding sequence is TGCAGTGCCCGAGAGTACACTGAAGCTTTCTTT.

The chain joins TRBV9 to TRBJ2-5, with 7 positions matching TRBD1. Trimming took 0 bases from V and 4 from J; bases not matched to a gene: 6. CDR1 is SGDLS, CDR2 YYNGEE, per germline. The CDR3 is made up of 15 amino acids. The DNA of the CDR3 is TGTGCCAGCAGCGTAGAAGGGGGCGCAGGAGAGACCCAGTACTTC. It encodes CASSVEGGAGETQYF.

This chain joins TRBV5-1 and TRBJ1-1; tentative D call: TRBD1 (6 bases). This CDR3 region has 13 residues. Looked up from germline, CDR1 is SGHRS and CDR2 is YFSETQ. V lost 7 bases and J lost 1, with 11 bases in between. The CDR3, as DNA: TGCGCCAGCTGGGACACCCGGAACACTGAAGCTTTCTTT. As protein: CASWDTRNTEAFF.

The table lists this clone with a count of one. V usage is TRBV2 and J usage is TRBJ1-4; a weak D match, TRBD1 (5 bases). CDR1 SNHLY and CDR2 FYNNEI come from the germline V gene. The CDR3 is made up of 14 amino acids. The V end was cut by 6 bases, the J end by 7 bases, with 15 bases between. The CDR3 spells CASRPGLGGEKLFF. CDR3 sequence (DNA): TGTGCCAGCAGGCCGGGACTCGGAGGTGAAAAACTGTTTTTT.

This chain uses TRBV10-3 with TRBJ1-6, with TRBD1 matching 7 bases. With 2 bases clipped from V and 7 bases from J, the junction kept 8 bases outside the gene matches. The CDR3 spans 16 residues. Germline loops: CDR1 ENHRY, CDR2 SYGVKD. In DNA form, the CDR3 reads TGTGCCATCAGTGAGCCCCGGGACAGAGGGAATTCACCCCTCCACTTT. Amino acid sequence: CAISEPRDRGNSPLHF.

The V gene is TRBV5-1, the J gene TRBJ2-3, with D hard to call. The CDR3 sequence is 12 residues long. CDR1 and CDR2 (germline): SGHRS, YFSETQ. Trimming left V 4 bases short and J 4 bases short, with 7 bases between. For the CDR3, the DNA is TGCGCCAGCAGCACAGATTCAGATACGCAGTATTTT. Amino acid sequence: CASSTDSDTQYF.

This chain links TRBV14 with TRBJ1-6; the D gene is possibly TRBD1 (6 bases). The CDR3 covers 15 residues. V was trimmed by 2 bases and J by 8 bases, leaving 13 bases between them. Germline CDR1 is SGHDN and CDR2 is FVKESK. Here the CDR3 DNA reads TGTGCCAGCAGCCAACATGCAGGGGCCTATTCACCCCTCCACTTT. Translated, it gives CASSQHAGAYSPLHF.

This chain connects TRBV19 to TRBJ2-4; perhaps TRBD2 as D (6 bases). The V gene's germline CDR1 is LNHDA and CDR2 SQIVND (reference sequence). V was clipped by 8 bases and J by 0 bases, with 11 bases between them. The CDR3 loop spans 14 amino acids. CDR3 loop: CASALGGAKNIQYF. The CDR3 region has the DNA TGTGCCAGTGCTCTCGGGGGAGCCAAAAACATTCAGTACTTC. The full variable domain, completed using reference TRBV19 and TRBJ2-4, is DGGITQSPKYLFRKEGQNVTLSCEQNLNHDAMYWYRQDPGQGLRLIYYSQIVNDFQKGDIAEGYSVSREKKESFPLTVTSAQKNPTAFYLCASALGGAKNIQYFGAGTRLSVL.

The V call is TRBV5-6, the J call TRBJ2-2, with a weak D call TRBD1 (5 bases). This CDR3 has 18 residues. Germline values: CDR1 SGHDT, CDR2 YYEEEE. The ends were cut back, 4 bases at V and 0 bases at J, with 19 bases in the middle. CDR3 DNA sequence: TGTGCCAGCAGCCACAGACAGCTCTACCCGGCGAACACCGGGGAGCTGTTTTTT. As protein: CASSHRQLYPANTGELFF.

The chain recombines TRBV7-9 with TRBJ2-1, with 8 bases identical to TRBD1. Unmatched junction bases numbered 9, after V lost 1 base and J lost 4 bases. CDR1 SEHNR and CDR2 FQNEAQ come from the germline V gene (reference sequence). The CDR3 contains 17 residues. The CDR3 DNA reads TGTGCCAGCAGCTTAGGGTCCGGGACAGGAGTGTACAATGAGCAGTTCTTC. Translated, it gives CASSLGSGTGVYNEQFF.

The chain employs TRBV19 and TRBJ1-2; D is perhaps TRBD1 (5 bases). Trimming stripped 9 bases from V and 1 base from J, with 24 bases between. Looked up from germline, CDR1 is LNHDA and CDR2 is SQIVND (reference sequence). This CDR3 has 17 residues. The CDR3 nucleotides are TGTGCCAGCATTCCCTGGGCAGGCCTCCAGGGTAACTATGGCTACACCTTC. Its translation is CASIPWAGLQGNYGYTF.

CDR3 sequence reads: CASVIDSGNTIYF. The CDR3 DNA reads TGTGCCAGCGTTATAGACTCTGGAAACACCATATATTTT. The chain employs TRBV6-4 and TRBJ1-3; D gene ambiguous. The CDR3 sequence is 13 residues long. Germline CDR1 and CDR2: MRHNA and SNTAGT. Trimming left V 8 bases short and J 0 bases short, with 8 bases between.

The gene calls are TRBV11-2 and TRBJ2-2; TRBD1 agrees at 7 bases. Germline CDR1 and CDR2: SGHAT and FQNNGV. V dropped 4 bases and J dropped 4; count of bases not matched to a gene: 3. The CDR3 is 14 residues long. This CDR3 reads CASSWGQFTGELFF. The CDR3 coding sequence is TGTGCCAGCAGCTGGGGACAGTTCACCGGGGAGCTGTTTTTT.

The CDR3 loop is CASSLRRGDTQYF. CDR3 coding DNA: TGTGCCAGCAGCTTACGCCGCGGAGATACGCAGTATTTT. J is TRBJ2-3 and V is TRBV11-2; D is unclear. Per the germline V gene, CDR1 is SGHAT and CDR2 is FQNNGV. The CDR3 sequence is 13 residues long. V was clipped by 2 bases and J by 5 bases, with 8 bases between them.

This sequence joins TRBV11-3 and TRBJ2-2, with D possibly TRBD2 on 7 matching bases. This CDR3 comprises 15 residues. Germline V gives CDR1 SGHNT, CDR2 YENEEA. Deletions cut 4 bases from V and 5 bases from J, with 14 bases between. Here the CDR3 reads CASSSGGRRTGELFF. The DNA for the CDR3 is TGTGCCAGCAGCTCGGGGGGCCGGAGGACCGGGGAGCTGTTTTTT.

This chain connects TRBV29-1 to TRBJ1-2; 10 nucleotides align to TRBD1. The V gene end was trimmed by 3 bases and the J gene end by 8 bases; junction bases not matched to a gene: 21. This CDR3 spans 18 amino acids. CDR1 is SQVTM, CDR2 ANQGSEA, per germline. CDR3 nucleotides: TGCAGCGTTGATGAAGGCATGGGACAGGGGCCCATTTCGGGGGGCTACACCTTC. The encoded protein is CSVDEGMGQGPISGGYTF.

The V gene is TRBV28, the J gene TRBJ2-1; tentatively, D is TRBD1 (6 bases). The CDR3 runs 18 residues. Trimming cost V 2 bases and J 6 bases, with 23 bases left between them. Germline V gene sequence: CDR1 MDHEN, CDR2 SYDVKM. As DNA, the CDR3 is TGTGCCAGCAGTTTACGCACCCTAAGACGGGACACCCTCAATGAGCAGTTCTTC. Translation gives CASSLRTLRRDTLNEQFF.

V and J are TRBV14 and TRBJ1-4, with TRBD1 as a possible D gene (6 bases). The germline V gene has CDR1 SGHDN and CDR2 FVKESK. The germline V and J ends were trimmed by 8 bases and 3 bases, with 25 bases remaining between them. The CDR3 sequence is 18 residues long. In DNA form, the CDR3 reads TGTGCCAGCCTTCCAGAGCTGAGAAACAGGGAAGCTAATGAAAAACTGTTTTTT. It specifies CASLPELRNREANEKLFF.

The chain uses TRBV7-9 and TRBJ2-5; D gene uncertain. Between the trimmed V and J ends, which lost 2 bases and 8 bases, there was a span of 12 bases. The CDR3 covers 13 residues. Germline lookup yields CDR1 SEHNR and CDR2 FQNEAQ (reference sequence). The CDR3 DNA reads as TGTGCCAGCAGCTTACTAGACCCGCCTACCCAGTACTTC. Translating gives CASSLLDPPTQYF.

V and J are TRBV7-9 and TRBJ1-1; TRBD1 might be the D (5 bases). V was cut by 4 bases and J by 1 base, with 13 bases left in between. The V gene's germline CDR1 is SEHNR and CDR2 FQNEAQ (reference sequence). CDR3 length equals 15 residues. This chain's CDR3 is CASSSPRGGNTEAFF. The DNA of the CDR3 is TGTGCCAGCAGCTCCCCAAGGGGAGGGAACACTGAAGCTTTCTTT.